This T cell receptor beta chain was found in a study of beta chain features in type 1 diabetes. All of the isolated RNA was reverse transcribed, so expressed TCRB transcripts were sequenced. Here immunoSEQ multiplex PCR was the method, and the copy in TCRdb shows in-frame clones only, minus some. Of about 130,000 clones in the sample, 7% to 10% are singletons; the top ten hold roughly 0.69%. V dropped 0 bases and J dropped 2 bases, with 10 bases sitting between them. This CDR3 region has 15 residues. Germline CDR1 and CDR2: SGHNT and YYREEE (reference sequence). This clone has more than one count but fewer than ten.

Sequenced sample: central memory CD4+ T cells from blood. The rearrangement uses TRBV5-4 and TRBJ2-3; no definite D call. This sequence originates from a man aged 18 to 35 in good health. The CDR3 here is CASSLAETYTDTQYF. CDR3 nucleotide sequence: TGTGCCAGCAGCTTGGCCGAGACATACACAGATACGCAGTATTTT.